This T cell receptor (beta chain) emerged from a study of CD4 T cell repertoires in COVID-19. Study information: Other coronavirus spike proteins restimulated relabeled CFSE-low cells expanded with IL-2 for 9 to 10 days. Study-wide results and caveats: Some SARS-CoV-2 clonotypes, between about 6 and 25%, recurred in SARS-CoV and/or HKU1 cultures.

This clone is medium-sized. No antigen is known for it. Recombinant SARS-CoV-2 spike or nucleoprotein, presented by autologous monocytes, stimulated the CFSE-labeled cells. Profiled with immunoSEQ multiplex PCR; TCRdb holds only in-frame clones, not every one. This repertoire shows almost 500 clones, about a fifth found once; its top ten account for roughly 21%. V was trimmed by 6 bases and J by 5 bases, leaving 13 bases between them. The length of the CDR3 is 13 residues. Germline loops: CDR1 KGHSH, CDR2 LQKENI. This specimen consisted of central memory CD4+ T cells, cultured in vitro, obtained after recovery from COVID-19. The sequence was collected from a human donor who had COVID-19. The chain combines TRBV18 with TRBJ2-5; D unresolved. The CDR3: CASSPQFLETQYF. CDR3 bases: TGTGCCAGCTCTCCTCAGTTCCTGGAGACCCAGTACTTC.